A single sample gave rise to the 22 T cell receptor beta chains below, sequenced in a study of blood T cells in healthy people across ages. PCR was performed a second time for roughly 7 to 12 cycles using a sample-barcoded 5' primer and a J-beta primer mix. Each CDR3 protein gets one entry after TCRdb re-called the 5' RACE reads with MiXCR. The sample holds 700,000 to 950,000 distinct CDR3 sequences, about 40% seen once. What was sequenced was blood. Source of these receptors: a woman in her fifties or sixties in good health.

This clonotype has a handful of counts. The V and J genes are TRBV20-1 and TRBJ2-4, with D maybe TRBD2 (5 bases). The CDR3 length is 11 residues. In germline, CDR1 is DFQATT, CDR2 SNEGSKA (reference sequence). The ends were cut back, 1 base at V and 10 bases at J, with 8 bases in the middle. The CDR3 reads CSARGSGIQYF. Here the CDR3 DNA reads TGCAGTGCTAGAGGATCGGGGATTCAGTACTTC.

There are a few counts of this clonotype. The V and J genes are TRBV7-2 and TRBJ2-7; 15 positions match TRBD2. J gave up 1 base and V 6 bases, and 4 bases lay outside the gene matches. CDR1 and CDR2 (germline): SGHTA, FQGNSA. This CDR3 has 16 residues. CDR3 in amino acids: CASSNGLAGGSYEQYF. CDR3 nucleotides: TGTGCCAGCAGTAACGGACTAGCGGGAGGGTCCTACGAGCAGTACTTC.

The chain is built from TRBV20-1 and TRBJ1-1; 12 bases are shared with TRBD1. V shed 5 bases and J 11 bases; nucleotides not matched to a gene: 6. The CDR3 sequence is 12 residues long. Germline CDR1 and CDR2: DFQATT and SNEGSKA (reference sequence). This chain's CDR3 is CSAPRGQGAAFF. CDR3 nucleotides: TGCAGTGCTCCTCGGGGACAGGGGGCTGCTTTCTTT.

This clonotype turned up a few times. CDR3 residues: CASSVQEFNSPLHF. CDR3 DNA: TGTGCCAGCAGTGTCCAGGAATTTAATTCACCCCTCCACTTT. This chain links TRBV12-3 or TRBV12-4 with TRBJ1-6, with no clear D. The CDR3 is 14 residues long. Trimming shortened V by 5 bases and J by 6 bases, and 11 bases separated the two germline ends.

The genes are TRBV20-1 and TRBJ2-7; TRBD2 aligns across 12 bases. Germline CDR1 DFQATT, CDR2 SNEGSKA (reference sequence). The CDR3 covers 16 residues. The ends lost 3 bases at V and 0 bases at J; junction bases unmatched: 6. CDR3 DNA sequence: TGCAGTGCTAGTGGGACTAGCGGGTTCAGCTCCTACGAGCAGTACTTC. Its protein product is CSASGTSGFSSYEQYF.

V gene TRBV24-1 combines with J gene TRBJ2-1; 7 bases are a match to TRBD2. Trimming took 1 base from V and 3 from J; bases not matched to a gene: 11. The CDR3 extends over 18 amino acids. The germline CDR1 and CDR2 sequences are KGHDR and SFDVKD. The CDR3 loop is CATSDFLPPAGNYNEQFF. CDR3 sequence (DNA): TGTGCCACCAGTGATTTCCTGCCCCCAGCGGGGAACTACAATGAGCAGTTCTTC.

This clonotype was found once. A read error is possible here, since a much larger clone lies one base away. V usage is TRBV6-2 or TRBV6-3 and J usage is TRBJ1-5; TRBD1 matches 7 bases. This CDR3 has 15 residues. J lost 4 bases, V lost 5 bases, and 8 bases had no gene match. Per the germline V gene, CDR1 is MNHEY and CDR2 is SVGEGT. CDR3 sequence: CASSPSFRGNQPQHF. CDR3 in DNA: TGTGCCAGCAGTCCCTCTTTCAGGGGGAATCAGCCCCAGCATTTT.

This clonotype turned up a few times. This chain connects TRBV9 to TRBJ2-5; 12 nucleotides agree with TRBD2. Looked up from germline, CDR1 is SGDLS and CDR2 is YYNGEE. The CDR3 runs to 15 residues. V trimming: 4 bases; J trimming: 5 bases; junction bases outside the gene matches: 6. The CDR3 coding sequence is TGTGCCAGCAGCTCTACTAGCGGGGGGATCGAGACCCAGTACTTC. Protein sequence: CASSSTSGGIETQYF.

The CDR3 here is CASGVTNTEAFF. Written as DNA, the CDR3 is TGTGCTAGTGGGGTCACGAACACTGAAGCTTTCTTT. The chain recombines TRBV12-5 with TRBJ1-1; unclear D gene. Germline assignment: CDR1 LGHNT and CDR2 FRNRAP. The ends were cut back, 6 bases at V and 1 base at J, with 6 bases in the middle. The CDR3 runs to 12 residues.

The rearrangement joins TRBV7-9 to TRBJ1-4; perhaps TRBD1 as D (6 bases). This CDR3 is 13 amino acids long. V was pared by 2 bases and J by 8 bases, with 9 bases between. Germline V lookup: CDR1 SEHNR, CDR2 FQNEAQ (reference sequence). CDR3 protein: CASSLPGEEKLFF. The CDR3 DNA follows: TGTGCCAGCAGCTTACCAGGGGAGGAAAAACTGTTTTTT.

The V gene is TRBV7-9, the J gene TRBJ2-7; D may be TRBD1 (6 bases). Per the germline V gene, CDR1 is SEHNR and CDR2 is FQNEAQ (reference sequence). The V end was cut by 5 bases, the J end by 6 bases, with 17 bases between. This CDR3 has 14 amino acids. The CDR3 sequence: CASSNQGIVGEQYF. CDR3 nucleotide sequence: TGTGCCAGCAGCAACCAGGGGATAGTTGGCGAGCAGTACTTC.

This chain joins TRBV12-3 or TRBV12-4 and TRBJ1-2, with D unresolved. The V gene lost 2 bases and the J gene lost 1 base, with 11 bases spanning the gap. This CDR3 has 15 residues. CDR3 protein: CASSLLVGYNYGYTF. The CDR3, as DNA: TGTGCCAGCAGTTTATTGGTGGGGTATAACTATGGCTACACCTTC.

The CDR3 DNA is TGCGCCAGCAGCCAAGGTAGCGGGGGGGCCTATGAGACCCAGTACTTC. It translates to CASSQGSGGAYETQYF. The rearrangement uses TRBV4-1 and TRBJ2-7; 11 positions agree with TRBD2. Matching the DNA end better, TRBJ2-5 makes the J call doubtful. Germline V gene lookup returns CDR1 MGHRA and CDR2 YSYEKL. This CDR3 region has 16 residues.

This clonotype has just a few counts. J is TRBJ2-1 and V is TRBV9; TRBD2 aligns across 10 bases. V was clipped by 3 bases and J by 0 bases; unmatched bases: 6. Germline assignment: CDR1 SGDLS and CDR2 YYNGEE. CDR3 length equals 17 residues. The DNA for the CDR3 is TGTGCCAGCAGCGCCACTAGCGGGGCAAGCTCCTACAATGAGCAGTTCTTC. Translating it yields CASSATSGASSYNEQFF. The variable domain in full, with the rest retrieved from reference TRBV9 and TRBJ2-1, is DSGVTQTPKHLITATGQRVTLRCSPRSGDLSVYWYQQSLDQGLQFLIQYYNGEERAKGNILERFSAQQFPDLHSELNLSSLELGDSALYFCASSATSGASSYNEQFFGPGTRLTVL.

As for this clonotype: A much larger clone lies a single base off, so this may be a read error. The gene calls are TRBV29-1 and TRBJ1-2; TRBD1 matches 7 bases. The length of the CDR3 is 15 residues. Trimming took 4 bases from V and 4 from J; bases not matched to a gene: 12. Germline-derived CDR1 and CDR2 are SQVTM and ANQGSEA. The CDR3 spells CSVGVRQGPSYGYTF. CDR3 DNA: TGCAGCGTTGGAGTCCGACAGGGACCCTCCTATGGCTACACCTTC.

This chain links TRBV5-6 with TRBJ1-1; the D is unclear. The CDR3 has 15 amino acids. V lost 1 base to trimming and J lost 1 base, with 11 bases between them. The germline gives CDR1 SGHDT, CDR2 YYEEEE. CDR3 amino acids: CASSLQVQKNTEAFF. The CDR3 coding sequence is TGTGCCAGCAGCTTGCAGGTTCAGAAGAACACTGAAGCTTTCTTT.

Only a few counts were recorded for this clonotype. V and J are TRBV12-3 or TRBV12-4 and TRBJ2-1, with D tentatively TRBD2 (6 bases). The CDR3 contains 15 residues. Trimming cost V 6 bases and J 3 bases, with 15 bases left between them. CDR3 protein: CASRLTLGGYNEQFF. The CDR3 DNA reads TGTGCCAGCAGACTCACCCTGGGGGGCTACAATGAGCAGTTCTTC.

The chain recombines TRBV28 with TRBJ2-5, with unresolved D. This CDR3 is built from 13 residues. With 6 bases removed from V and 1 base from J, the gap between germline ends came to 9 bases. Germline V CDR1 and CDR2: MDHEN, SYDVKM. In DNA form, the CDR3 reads TGTGCCAGCAGAGTGACTGCCCAAGAGACCCAGTACTTC. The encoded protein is CASRVTAQETQYF.

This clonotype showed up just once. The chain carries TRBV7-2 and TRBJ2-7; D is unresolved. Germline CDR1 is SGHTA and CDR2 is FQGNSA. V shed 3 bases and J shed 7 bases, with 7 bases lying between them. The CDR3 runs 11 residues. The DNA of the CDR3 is TGTGCCAGCAGCTTCCTCCAGGAGCAGTACTTC. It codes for CASSFLQEQYF.

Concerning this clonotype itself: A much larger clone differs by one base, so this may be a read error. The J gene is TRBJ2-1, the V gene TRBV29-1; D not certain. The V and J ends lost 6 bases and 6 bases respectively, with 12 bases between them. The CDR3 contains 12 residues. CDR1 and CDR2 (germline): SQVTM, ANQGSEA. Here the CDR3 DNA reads TGCAGCGTGGCCTTGCGGTGCAATGAGCAGTTCTTC. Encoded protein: CSVALRCNEQFF.

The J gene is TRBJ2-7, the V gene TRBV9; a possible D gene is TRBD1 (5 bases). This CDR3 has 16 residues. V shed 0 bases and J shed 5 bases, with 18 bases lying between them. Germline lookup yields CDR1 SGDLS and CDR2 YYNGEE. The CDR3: CASSVAGQGFRNEQYF. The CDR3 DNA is TGTGCCAGCAGCGTAGCTGGGCAGGGCTTTAGAAACGAGCAGTACTTC.

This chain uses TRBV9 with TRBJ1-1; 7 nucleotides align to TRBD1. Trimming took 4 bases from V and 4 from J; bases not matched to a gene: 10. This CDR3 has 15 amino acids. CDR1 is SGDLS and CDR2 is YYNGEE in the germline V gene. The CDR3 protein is CASSPPRGVGTEAFF. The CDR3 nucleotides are TGTGCCAGCAGCCCTCCCAGGGGGGTTGGCACTGAAGCTTTCTTT.